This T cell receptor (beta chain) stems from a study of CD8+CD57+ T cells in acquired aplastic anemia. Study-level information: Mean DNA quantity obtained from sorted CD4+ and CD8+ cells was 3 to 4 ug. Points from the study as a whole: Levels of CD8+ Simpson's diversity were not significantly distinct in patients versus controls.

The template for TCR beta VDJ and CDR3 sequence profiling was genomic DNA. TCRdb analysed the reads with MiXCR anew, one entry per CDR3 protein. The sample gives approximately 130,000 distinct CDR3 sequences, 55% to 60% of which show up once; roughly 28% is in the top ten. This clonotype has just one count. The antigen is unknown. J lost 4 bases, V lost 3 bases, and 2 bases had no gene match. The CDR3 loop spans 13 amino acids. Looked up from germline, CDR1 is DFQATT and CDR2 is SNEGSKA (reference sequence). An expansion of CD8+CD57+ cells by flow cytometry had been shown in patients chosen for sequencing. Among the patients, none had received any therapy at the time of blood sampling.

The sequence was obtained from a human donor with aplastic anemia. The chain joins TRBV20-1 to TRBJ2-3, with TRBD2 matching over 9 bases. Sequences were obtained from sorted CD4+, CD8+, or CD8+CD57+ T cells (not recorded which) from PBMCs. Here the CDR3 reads CSARWTSADTQYF. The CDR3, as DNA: TGCAGTGCTAGGTGGACTAGCGCAGATACGCAGTATTTT.